This TCR beta chain was recorded in a study of cytomegalovirus exposure and HLA in healthy donors. Study details: Earlier work reported about 110 million unique TCR beta sequences from about 179 million T cells. Whole-study findings and limits: As immune exposure information, only CMV serostatus was available.

The PCR used 60 Vbeta and 13 Jbeta primers. Methods used by the authors: The count from a later analysis was 70 million to 85 million unique TCR beta chains, around 11 million of them shared. Clones were read by immunoSEQ multiplex PCR, and TCRdb kept only the in-frame ones, dropping some. For V, J and clone size, that table is used; D and trimming come from the DNA. The profile covers 150,000 to 250,000 clones, with 79% appearing a single time and approximately 4% taken by the ten largest. Nominally healthy donors were sampled, though unrecorded immune exposures were likely. Note on this clone: Its antigen is unknown.

The sequenced sample consisted of PBMCs. The TCR was taken from a woman aged 25 to 39 in good health and CMV-seropositive.

CDR3 region: CASGTGVSSRAGVGGAFF. CDR3 DNA sequence: TGTGCCAGCGGGACAGGTGTAAGCAGTAGGGCCGGAGTGGGGGGAGCTTTCTTT. The chain links TRBV19 to TRBJ1-1; 8 nucleotides line up with TRBD1. The CDR3 runs to 18 residues. CDR1 LNHDA and CDR2 SQIVND come from the germline V gene (reference sequence). The V gene end was trimmed by 9 bases and the J gene end by 10 bases; junction bases not matched to a gene: 28.